A selection of T cell receptor beta chains follows, all from one sample in a study of blood T cell repertoires in COVID-19. The protocol was immunoSEQ multiplex PCR, while the TCRdb copy is restricted to in-frame clones and leaves out a portion. The table has about 80,000 clones, around 88% seen once. Material: peripheral blood. The source is a woman older than 75 with acute or convalescent COVID-19. The CDR3 runs from the conserved cysteine through the conserved F or W. D genes are given only for firm matches. Expanded clones get a size class; other rows say once, few or many, or leave the size out.

V	D	size	J	CDR3	DNA
TRBV3-1/TRBV3-2	TRBD1	NA	TRBJ1-2	CASSHDAGQEGYTF	TGTGCCAGCAGCCATGATGCGGGACAGGAGGGCTACACCTTC
TRBV6-5	TRBD1	NA	TRBJ1-4	CASSYEQGAGEKLFF	TGTGCCAGCAGTTACGAGCAGGGGGCGGGTGAAAAACTGTTTTTT
TRBV29-1	TRBD2	NA	TRBJ2-1	CSVERPGTSGSHNEQFF	TGCAGCGTTGAGCGCCCGGGGACTAGCGGGAGTCATAATGAGCAGTTCTTC
TRBV7-9	TRBD1	NA	TRBJ2-1	CASSFSGQGANEQFF	TGTGCCAGCAGCTTCTCGGGACAGGGGGCCAATGAGCAGTTCTTC
TRBV18	TRBD1	NA	TRBJ1-1	CASSLKGGGTGGRNTEAFF	TGTGCCAGCTCACTCAAAGGTGGGGGGACAGGGGGCCGGAACACTGAAGCTTTCTTT
TRBV21-1	NA	once	TRBJ2-7	CASSKAPGLAAYEQYF	TGTGCCAGCAGCAAAGCCCCGGGACTAGCGGCCTACGAGCAGTACTTC
TRBV27	TRBD2	NA	TRBJ2-3	CASSPLALRTDTQYF	TGTGCCAGCAGTCCACTAGCGTTAAGGACAGATACGCAGTATTTT
TRBV7-3	NA	few	TRBJ1-5	CASSPQANQPQHF	TGTGCCAGCAGCCCACAGGCTAATCAGCCCCAGCATTTT
TRBV18	NA	NA	TRBJ1-6	CASSPWGENSPLHF	TGTGCCAGCTCACCATGGGGGGAAAATTCACCCCTCCACTTT
TRBV5-4	NA	once	TRBJ1-1	CASSSPTGEAFF	TGTGCCAGCAGCTCGCCGACGGGAGAAGCTTTCTTT
TRBV18	NA	NA	TRBJ2-3	CASSPPGLDTQYF	TGTGCCAGCTCACCGCCCGGGTTGGATACGCAGTATTTT
TRBV11-3	NA	NA	TRBJ2-7	CASSPRGSGYEQYF	TGTGCCAGCAGCCCCCGGGGTTCGGGATACGAGCAGTACTTC
TRBV4-2	NA	NA	TRBJ1-2	CASSQFGTTGGYTF	TGTGCCAGCAGCCAATTCGGGACAACAGGAGGCTACACCTTC
TRBV5-8	NA	NA	TRBJ2-1	CASSRRGSYNEQFF	TGTGCCAGCAGCCGAAGGGGTAGCTACAATGAGCAGTTCTTC
TRBV29-1	NA	NA	TRBJ1-1	CSVVRLNTEAFF	TGCAGCGTTGTGAGGTTGAACACTGAAGCTTTCTTT
TRBV28	TRBD1	NA	TRBJ2-3	CASRNYFSPGQGPDTQYF	TGTGCCAGCAGGAATTATTTCTCTCCGGGACAGGGCCCAGATACGCAGTATTTT
TRBV4-2	NA	NA	TRBJ1-1	CASSQGQMNTEAFF	TGTGCCAGCAGCCAGGGACAAATGAACACTGAAGCTTTCTTT
TRBV29-1	TRBD1	NA	TRBJ1-1	CSTEQGAGGTEAFF	TGCAGCACTGAACAGGGGGCGGGCGGCACTGAAGCTTTCTTT
TRBV5-6	TRBD1	NA	TRBJ1-4	CASSLGGTATNEKLFF	TGTGCCAGCAGCTTGGGAGGGACAGCAACTAATGAAAAACTGTTTTTT
TRBV6-6	NA	NA	TRBJ1-2	CASSSRAGYGYTF	TGTGCCAGCAGCTCCAGGGCTGGGTATGGCTACACCTTC
TRBV28	NA	NA	TRBJ2-4	CASLGGAKNIQYF	TGTGCCAGCCTAGGGGGAGCCAAAAACATTCAGTACTTC
TRBV7-9	NA	NA	TRBJ1-2	CASTIWTVPNYGYTF	TGTGCCAGCACCATTTGGACAGTTCCCAACTATGGCTACACCTTC
TRBV3-1/TRBV3-2	NA	NA	TRBJ1-1	CASSQDAGSEGTEAFF	TGTGCCAGCAGCCAAGATGCCGGGTCAGAGGGCACTGAAGCTTTCTTT
TRBV5-1	NA	NA	TRBJ1-1	CASSNGAGADTEAFF	TGCGCCAGCAGCAATGGAGCGGGGGCGGACACTGAAGCTTTCTTT
TRBV21-1	NA	NA	TRBJ2-1	CASSKGQGAFEQFF	TGTGCCAGCAGCAAGGGACAGGGGGCATTTGAGCAGTTCTTC
TRBV9	TRBD1	NA	TRBJ2-7	CASSTGTGFEGFYEQYF	TGTGCCAGCAGCACTGGGACAGGGTTTGAAGGGTTCTACGAGCAGTACTTC
TRBV28	NA	NA	TRBJ2-3	CASRPGGADTQYF	TGTGCCAGCAGACCAGGAGGGGCAGATACGCAGTATTTT
TRBV7-2	TRBD1	NA	TRBJ1-4	CASSLSTGGGNEKLFF	TGTGCCAGCAGCTTAAGTACAGGGGGAGGTAATGAAAAACTGTTTTTT
TRBV7-9	TRBD1	NA	TRBJ2-1	CASSLVGQGAGEQFF	TGTGCCAGCAGCTTAGTGGGACAGGGGGCAGGTGAGCAGTTCTTC
TRBV5-1	NA	NA	TRBJ2-2	CASMGGSNTGELFF	TGCGCCAGCATGGGGGGATCGAACACCGGGGAGCTGTTTTTT
TRBV9	NA	NA	TRBJ2-2	CASQGSGELFF	TGTGCCAGCCAGGGCTCCGGGGAGCTGTTTTTT
TRBV6-6	NA	once	TRBJ2-6	CASRGGAAAGANVLTF	TGTGCCAGCAGGGGGGGGGCTGCAGCTGGGGCCAACGTCCTGACTTTC
TRBV6-5	TRBD1	NA	TRBJ2-7	CASSSSDRVYDEQYF	TGTGCCAGCAGTTCGTCGGACAGGGTCTACGACGAGCAGTACTTC
TRBV6-2/TRBV6-3	TRBD1	NA	TRBJ1-5	CASSRNRGNLGNQPQHF	TGTGCCAGCAGTCGCAACAGGGGAAATTTGGGCAATCAGCCCCAGCATTTT
TRBV19	TRBD1	NA	TRBJ2-1	CASSTGQGVNEQFF	TGTGCCAGTAGTACGGGACAGGGGGTTAATGAGCAGTTCTTC
TRBV23-1	NA	NA	TRBJ1-1	CAGTSMCWTEAFF	TGCGCCGGGACTTCTATGTGTTGGACTGAAGCTTTCTTT
TRBV3-1/TRBV3-2	TRBD2	NA	TRBJ2-7	CASSRGTSLVEQYF	TGTGCCAGCAGCCGGGGGACTAGTCTTGTCGAGCAGTACTTC
TRBV30	TRBD2	NA	TRBJ2-7	CAWSPGTSGSWKYF	TGTGCCTGGAGTCCCGGGACTAGCGGGAGTTGGAAGTACTTC
TRBV9	TRBD1	NA	TRBJ1-2	CASSREGTGSPTNYGYTF	TGTGCCAGCTCCCGCGAAGGGACAGGGTCCCCAACTAACTATGGCTACACCTTC
TRBV9	NA	NA	TRBJ1-3	CASSVGEGNTIYF	TGTGCCAGCAGCGTAGGGGAGGGGAACACCATATATTTT
TRBV6-5	TRBD1	NA	TRBJ1-6	CASNSYRGDSPLHF	TGTGCCAGCAACTCTTACAGGGGTGATTCACCCCTCCACTTT
TRBV7-6	NA	once	TRBJ1-1	CASSFLLTGLTEAFF	TGTGCCAGCAGCTTCCTTCTTACAGGGCTAACTGAAGCTTTCTTT